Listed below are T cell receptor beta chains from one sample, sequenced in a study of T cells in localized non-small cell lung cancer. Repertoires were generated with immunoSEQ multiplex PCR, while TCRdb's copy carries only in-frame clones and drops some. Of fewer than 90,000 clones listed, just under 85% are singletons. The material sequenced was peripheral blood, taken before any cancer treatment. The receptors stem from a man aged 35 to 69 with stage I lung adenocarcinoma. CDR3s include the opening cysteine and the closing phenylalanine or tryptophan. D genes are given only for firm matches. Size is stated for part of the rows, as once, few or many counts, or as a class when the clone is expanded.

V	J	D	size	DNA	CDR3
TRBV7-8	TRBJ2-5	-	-	TGTGCCAGCAGCTTAGCGCAAGGAAAAGAGACCCAGTACTTC	CASSLAQGKETQYF
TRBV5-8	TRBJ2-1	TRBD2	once	TGTGCCAGCAGCTTCAACGGGAGGGCCTACAATGAGCAGTTCTTC	CASSFNGRAYNEQFF
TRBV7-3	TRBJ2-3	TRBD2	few	TGTGCCAGCAGCTTAACTAGCGGGACAGATACGCAGTATTTT	CASSLTSGTDTQYF
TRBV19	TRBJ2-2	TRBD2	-	TGTGCCACTACGGGAGGAGCTAGCGGGGGCCAGAACACCGGGGAGCTGTTTTTT	CATTGGASGGQNTGELFF
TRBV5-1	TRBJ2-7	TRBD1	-	TGCGCCAGCAGACGAGTTGACAGGGGTACGGGCGAGCAGTACTTC	CASRRVDRGTGEQYF
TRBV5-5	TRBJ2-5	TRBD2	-	TGTGCCAGCAGCTTTCGACTAGCGGTCGGGGAGACCCAGTACTTC	CASSFRLAVGETQYF
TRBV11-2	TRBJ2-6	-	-	TGTGCCAGCAGCCACCAATCTGGGGCCAACGTCCTGACTTTC	CASSHQSGANVLTF
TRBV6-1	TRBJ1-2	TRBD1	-	TGTGCCAGCAGACGATTACAGGGGTGGTATGGCTACACCTTC	CASRRLQGWYGYTF
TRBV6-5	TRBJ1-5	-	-	TGTGCCAGCAGTTCCCCGGGTCTCGATCAGCCCCAGCATTTT	CASSSPGLDQPQHF
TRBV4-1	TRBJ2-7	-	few	TGCGCCAGCAGCCTTGAAAGGCGGCGAGGTTACGAGCAGTACTTC	CASSLERRRGYEQYF
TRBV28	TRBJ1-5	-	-	TGTGCCAGCAGAACAGGGACTCAGCCCCAGCATTTT	CASRTGTQPQHF
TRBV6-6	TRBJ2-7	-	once	TGTGCCAGCAACCGGGACTCCCGCTCCTACGAGCAGTACTTC	CASNRDSRSYEQYF
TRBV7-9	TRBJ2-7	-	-	TGTGCCAGCAGCTTAAGTAGCTCCTACGAGCAGTACTTC	CASSLSSSYEQYF
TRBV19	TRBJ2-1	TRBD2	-	TGTGCCAGTAGTACCCGGGAGGGGTATAGTGAGCAGTTCTTC	CASSTREGYSEQFF
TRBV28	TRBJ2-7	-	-	TGTGCCAGCAGTCCCCATTTGAGTCGGAGGCAGAGCTCCTACGAGCAGTACTTC	CASSPHLSRRQSSYEQYF
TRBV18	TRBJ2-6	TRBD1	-	TGTGCCAGCTCACCATCGAGACAGGGGGCTACTGGGGCCAACGTCCTGACTTTC	CASSPSRQGATGANVLTF
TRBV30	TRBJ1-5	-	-	TGTGCCTGGAGTAAGACTAGAACCGGGCGTCAGCCCCAGCATTTT	CAWSKTRTGRQPQHF
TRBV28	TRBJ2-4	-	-	TGTGCCAGCAGTTTACAACAGGAGGGGGACATTCAGTACTTC	CASSLQQEGDIQYF
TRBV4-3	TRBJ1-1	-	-	TGCGCCAGCAGCCAACCTGGGTTCGGGGGGGTGAGGACTGAAGCTTTCTTT	CASSQPGFGGVRTEAFF
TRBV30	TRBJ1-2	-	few	TGTGCCTGGAGTGTGGGGCAGGAGCTCTATGGCTACACCTTC	CAWSVGQELYGYTF
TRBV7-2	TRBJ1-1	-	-	TGTGCCAGCAGCTTAAAGCAGGGGAACACTGAAGCTTTCTTT	CASSLKQGNTEAFF
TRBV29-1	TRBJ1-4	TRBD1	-	TGCAGCGTTGATATCAGGGGGCCCAATGAAAAACTGTTTTTT	CSVDIRGPNEKLFF
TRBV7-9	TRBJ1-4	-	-	TGTGCCAGCAGCTTGCCCCCGGAGGTACTGGAGGAAAAACTGTTTTTT	CASSLPPEVLEEKLFF
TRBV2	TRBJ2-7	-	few	TGTGCCAGCAGTGAAGAGGGGATCCTATACGAGCAGTACTTC	CASSEEGILYEQYF
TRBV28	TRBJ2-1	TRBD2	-	TGTGCCAGCAGCCCCGGGAGGATTAATGAGCAGTTCTTC	CASSPGRINEQFF
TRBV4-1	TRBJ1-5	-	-	TGCGCCAGCAGCCAAGATGGAGGGAGATATGAAACCCAGCATTTT	CASSQDGGRYETQHF
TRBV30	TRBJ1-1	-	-	TGTGCCTGGACGCGCATGAACACTGAAGCTTTCTTT	CAWTRMNTEAFF
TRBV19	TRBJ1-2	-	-	TGTGCCACCGTGGGGGATAACTATGGCTACACCTTC	CATVGDNYGYTF
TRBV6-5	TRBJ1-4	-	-	TGTGCCAGCACTCTAAGAGGGCAGGCCGGCGAAAAACTGTTTTTT	CASTLRGQAGEKLFF
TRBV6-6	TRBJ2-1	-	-	TGTGCCAGCAGACGACTGGACCACAATGAGCAGTTCTTC	CASRRLDHNEQFF
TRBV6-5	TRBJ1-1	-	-	TGTGCCAGCAGTTACGGAGTTCAAGCTTTCTTT	CASSYGVQAFF
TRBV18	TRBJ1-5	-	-	TGTGCCAGCTCACCACCGGGGGGGAATCAGCCCCAGCATTTT	CASSPPGGNQPQHF
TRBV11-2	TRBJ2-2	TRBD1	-	TGTGCCAGCAGAGTCCGCAGGGGGCAAGGCGGGGAGCTGTTTTTT	CASRVRRGQGGELFF
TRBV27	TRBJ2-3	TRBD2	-	TGTGCCAGCAGTAGGCGGGAGGACCTCACAGATACGCAGTATTTT	CASSRREDLTDTQYF
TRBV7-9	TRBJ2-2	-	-	TGTGCCAGCAGCTCCGACAGCACCGGGGAGCTGTTTTTT	CASSSDSTGELFF
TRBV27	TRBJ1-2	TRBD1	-	TGTGCCAGCAGTCAACGGGACAGGGGTAATGGCTACACCTTC	CASSQRDRGNGYTF
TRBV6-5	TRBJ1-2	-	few	TGTGCCAGCAGTTCCCCGGCAGGGAAGGGGAACTATGGCTACACCTTC	CASSSPAGKGNYGYTF
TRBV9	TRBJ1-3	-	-	TGTGCCAGCAGCGTAGGCCGGGGGACCGGAAACACCATATATTTT	CASSVGRGTGNTIYF
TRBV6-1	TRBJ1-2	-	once	TGTGCCAGCAGCCGCGGGACAACAATGGGCTACACCTTC	CASSRGTTMGYTF
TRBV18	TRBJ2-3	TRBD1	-	TGTGCCAGCCTACCGGGGACAGGGGGCGGCACAGATACGCAGTATTTT	CASLPGTGGGTDTQYF
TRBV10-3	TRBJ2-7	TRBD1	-	TGTGCCATCAGCCGACAGGGAAGCGAGCAGTACTTC	CAISRQGSEQYF
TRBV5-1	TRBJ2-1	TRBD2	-	TGCGCCAGCAGACTACCGGGACTAGCGGGGAATGAGCAGTTCTTC	CASRLPGLAGNEQFF
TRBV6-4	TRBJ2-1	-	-	TGTGCCAGCAGTAGGGACGGGGGTCATGAGCAGTTCTTC	CASSRDGGHEQFF
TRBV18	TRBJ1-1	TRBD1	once	TGTGCCAGCTTACCGGACAGGGGGATAAGTCGTAACACTGAAGCTTTCTTT	CASLPDRGISRNTEAFF
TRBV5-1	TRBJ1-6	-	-	TGCGCCAGCAGCCTAGCGGGGGTTTCACCCCTCCACTTT	CASSLAGVSPLHF
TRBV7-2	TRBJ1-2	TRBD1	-	TGTGCCAGCAGCTGGAAGACAGGGGGCACTGGCTACACCTTC	CASSWKTGGTGYTF
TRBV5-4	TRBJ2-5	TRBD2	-	TGTGCCAGCAGCTTGGTCGAGACTAGCGGTGAGACCCAGTACTTC	CASSLVETSGETQYF
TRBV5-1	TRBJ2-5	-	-	TGCGCCAGCAGCTTGGTCGGGACCCAGTACTTC	CASSLVGTQYF